This is a list of T cell receptor beta chains from one sample in a study of T cell responses to AZD1222 COVID-19 vaccine. Clones were sequenced by immunoSEQ multiplex PCR, and TCRdb holds only the in-frame ones, with some missing. The table records about 150,000 clones, 85% to 95% of them present only once. Specimen: peripheral blood, collected on day 0 of AZD1222 vaccination. Source of these receptors: an adult in good health. Both conserved end residues are part of each CDR3. A D gene is named only where the DNA matches it firmly. A clone size is listed for some rows: how often the clone was seen (once, few, many), or a class if it is expanded.

CDR3 DNA: TGTGCCAGCGGGTCGATAGGGAATCAGCCCCAGCATTTT
CDR3 protein: CASGSIGNQPQHF
D gene: .
V gene: TRBV12-3/TRBV12-4
clone size: .
J gene: TRBJ1-5

CDR3 DNA: TGTGCCACCAGTGATTCGGGACAGGGGGCGCGGGGGTACAATGAGCAGTTCTTC
CDR3 protein: CATSDSGQGARGYNEQFF
D gene: TRBD1
V gene: TRBV24-1
clone size: .
J gene: TRBJ2-1

CDR3 DNA: TGTGCCAGCAGCTTGGCCCAAGGGGGAAACACTGAAGCTTTCTTT
CDR3 protein: CASSLAQGGNTEAFF
D gene: .
V gene: TRBV5-4
clone size: few
J gene: TRBJ1-1

CDR3 DNA: TGCGCCAGCAGCCACCCCAACCTGGGACAGATCGATTCACCCCTCCACTTT
CDR3 protein: CASSHPNLGQIDSPLHF
D gene: TRBD1
V gene: TRBV4-1
clone size: .
J gene: TRBJ1-6

CDR3 DNA: TGTGCCAGCAGTGAAATTGGACAGCTGGTCTACGAGCAGTACTTC
CDR3 protein: CASSEIGQLVYEQYF
D gene: .
V gene: TRBV6-1
clone size: .
J gene: TRBJ2-7

CDR3 DNA: TGTGCCAGCAGCTTGGATCTAGGACCTGGGGCCAACGTCCTGACTTTC
CDR3 protein: CASSLDLGPGANVLTF
D gene: .
V gene: TRBV5-4
clone size: .
J gene: TRBJ2-6

CDR3 DNA: TGCGCCAGCAGCTGGAGACCGGGACAGGGGTTTGAGAACGAGCAGTACTTC
CDR3 protein: CASSWRPGQGFENEQYF
D gene: TRBD1
V gene: TRBV5-1
clone size: .
J gene: TRBJ2-7

CDR3 DNA: TGTGCCAGCAGCCAACCGGGACAGGGGGCAGGGGAGCTGTTTTTT
CDR3 protein: CASSQPGQGAGELFF
D gene: TRBD1
V gene: TRBV4-2
clone size: .
J gene: TRBJ2-2

CDR3 DNA: TGTGCCAGCAGCGTAGATGGAAACTCTGGAAACACCATATATTTT
CDR3 protein: CASSVDGNSGNTIYF
D gene: .
V gene: TRBV9
clone size: .
J gene: TRBJ1-3

CDR3 DNA: TGTGCCAGCAGTCTACAGGGAACTGAAGCTTTCTTT
CDR3 protein: CASSLQGTEAFF
D gene: .
V gene: TRBV6-6
clone size: .
J gene: TRBJ1-1

CDR3 DNA: TGTGCCATCAGTGGCCCGGGACAGGGTATCTACGAGCAGTACTTC
CDR3 protein: CAISGPGQGIYEQYF
D gene: TRBD1
V gene: TRBV10-3
clone size: .
J gene: TRBJ2-7

CDR3 DNA: TGTGCCAGTACCATGACAGGGTTGCACACTGAAGCTTTCTTT
CDR3 protein: CASTMTGLHTEAFF
D gene: TRBD1
V gene: TRBV19
clone size: .
J gene: TRBJ1-1

CDR3 DNA: TGTGCCAGCAGCGCGAGGGGGGTCACAGATACGCAGTATTTT
CDR3 protein: CASSARGVTDTQYF
D gene: .
V gene: TRBV9
clone size: .
J gene: TRBJ2-3

CDR3 DNA: TGTGCCAGCAGCTTGGAGACCCGCGGATTCAACTATGGCTACACCTTC
CDR3 protein: CASSLETRGFNYGYTF
D gene: .
V gene: TRBV5-5
clone size: .
J gene: TRBJ1-2

CDR3 DNA: TGTGCGGCCAGGTCTAGCGGGAGTTTGAACATTCAGTACTTC
CDR3 protein: CAARSSGSLNIQYF
D gene: TRBD2
V gene: TRBV30
clone size: .
J gene: TRBJ2-4

CDR3 DNA: TGTGCCAGCAGCACTCCACAGGATGCCTCTGGAAACACCATATATTTT
CDR3 protein: CASSTPQDASGNTIYF
D gene: .
V gene: TRBV21-1
clone size: .
J gene: TRBJ1-3

CDR3 DNA: TGTGCCAGCAGCCCGGGACAGGGAATTAATCAGCCCCAGCATTTT
CDR3 protein: CASSPGQGINQPQHF
D gene: TRBD1
V gene: TRBV7-9
clone size: .
J gene: TRBJ1-5

CDR3 DNA: TGTGCCAGCAGCCCCGGACGACCCACCGGGGAGCTGTTTTTT
CDR3 protein: CASSPGRPTGELFF
D gene: .
V gene: TRBV7-2
clone size: .
J gene: TRBJ2-2

CDR3 DNA: TGCGCCAGCAGCCAAGAAGCAGGGTTCACCTACGAGCAGTACTTC
CDR3 protein: CASSQEAGFTYEQYF
D gene: .
V gene: TRBV4-1
clone size: .
J gene: TRBJ2-7

CDR3 DNA: TGCGCCAGCAGCCCAGGGGCAACTAATGAAAAACTGTTTTTT
CDR3 protein: CASSPGATNEKLFF
D gene: .
V gene: TRBV5-1
clone size: .
J gene: TRBJ1-4

CDR3 DNA: TGTGCCAGCAGTGGGGAGGGGGGCACTGAAGCTTTCTTT
CDR3 protein: CASSGEGGTEAFF
D gene: .
V gene: TRBV2
clone size: .
J gene: TRBJ1-1

CDR3 DNA: TGTGCCAGCAGCTTAGGTCAGACAGGGTCGGGTCAGCCCCAGCATTTT
CDR3 protein: CASSLGQTGSGQPQHF
D gene: TRBD1
V gene: TRBV13
clone size: once
J gene: TRBJ1-5

CDR3 DNA: TGTGCCACCAGTCCAGATGGCTATGGCTACACCTTC
CDR3 protein: CATSPDGYGYTF
D gene: .
V gene: TRBV24-1
clone size: .
J gene: TRBJ1-2

CDR3 DNA: TGCAGCGTGACCGGGGGGGCCTACGAGCAGTACTTC
CDR3 protein: CSVTGGAYEQYF
D gene: TRBD2
V gene: TRBV29-1
clone size: .
J gene: TRBJ2-7

CDR3 DNA: TGTGCCAGCAGCCGACAGGGTTACTATGGCTACACCTTC
CDR3 protein: CASSRQGYYGYTF
D gene: TRBD1
V gene: TRBV12-3/TRBV12-4
clone size: .
J gene: TRBJ1-2

CDR3 DNA: TGTGCCAGCAGTTACTCGGCCGGGTACAGTGGCTACACCTTC
CDR3 protein: CASSYSAGYSGYTF
D gene: .
V gene: TRBV6-5
clone size: .
J gene: TRBJ1-2

CDR3 DNA: TGTGCCTGGAGTACAGGGTATAGCAATCAGCCCCAGCATTTT
CDR3 protein: CAWSTGYSNQPQHF
D gene: .
V gene: TRBV30
clone size: .
J gene: TRBJ1-5

CDR3 DNA: TGTGCCAGCAGCAGGACAGGGGCGGGCACAGATACGCAGTATTTT
CDR3 protein: CASSRTGAGTDTQYF
D gene: TRBD1
V gene: TRBV13
clone size: .
J gene: TRBJ2-3

CDR3 DNA: TGTGCCAGCAGCCAAGTTGGGGGTACCGTCTACGAGCAGTACTTC
CDR3 protein: CASSQVGGTVYEQYF
D gene: .
V gene: TRBV4-2
clone size: .
J gene: TRBJ2-7

CDR3 DNA: TGTGCTAGTGGTTTTTACAATGAGCAGTTCTTC
CDR3 protein: CASGFYNEQFF
D gene: .
V gene: TRBV12-5
clone size: .
J gene: TRBJ2-1

CDR3 DNA: TGCGCCAGCAGCTTCGAAAGGACAGGGCGGACTGAAGCTTTCTTT
CDR3 protein: CASSFERTGRTEAFF
D gene: TRBD1
V gene: TRBV5-1
clone size: .
J gene: TRBJ1-1

CDR3 DNA: TGTGCCAGCAGTGACTCTATAGGGGGGGGAAATGAGCAGTTCTTC
CDR3 protein: CASSDSIGGGNEQFF
D gene: .
V gene: TRBV6-4
clone size: .
J gene: TRBJ2-1

CDR3 DNA: TGTGCCAGCAGTCGCGGGGCTGTCCAGGGCAATGAGCAGTTCTTC
CDR3 protein: CASSRGAVQGNEQFF
D gene: .
V gene: TRBV11-2
clone size: few
J gene: TRBJ2-1

CDR3 DNA: TGTGCCAGCAGCGTAGGGATAGAGGGGGCTAACTATGGCTACACCTTC
CDR3 protein: CASSVGIEGANYGYTF
D gene: .
V gene: TRBV9
clone size: .
J gene: TRBJ1-2

CDR3 DNA: TGTGCCAGTAGTCGCCGGGATCAGGAACAGCCCCAGCATTTT
CDR3 protein: CASSRRDQEQPQHF
D gene: .
V gene: TRBV19
clone size: .
J gene: TRBJ1-5

CDR3 DNA: TGTGCAAGTCGCTTATTGATCCTGAACACTGAAGCTTTCTTT
CDR3 protein: CASRLLILNTEAFF
D gene: .
V gene: TRBV12-2
clone size: .
J gene: TRBJ1-1

CDR3 DNA: TGTGCCAGCAGCCAAGGAACGGGCTTATTCGGGAATCAGCCCCAGCATTTT
CDR3 protein: CASSQGTGLFGNQPQHF
D gene: .
V gene: TRBV3-1/TRBV3-2
clone size: .
J gene: TRBJ1-5

CDR3 DNA: TGTGCCAGCAGTTACACCGGGGAGCTGTTTTTT
CDR3 protein: CASSYTGELFF
D gene: .
V gene: TRBV9
clone size: .
J gene: TRBJ2-2

CDR3 DNA: TGTGCCAGCAGCCCCAGGGACAGGAGCTCCTACGAGCAGTACTTC
CDR3 protein: CASSPRDRSSYEQYF
D gene: TRBD1
V gene: TRBV6-5
clone size: .
J gene: TRBJ2-7

CDR3 DNA: TGTGCCAGCAGCTCAAACCTGAGAAACACCATATATTTT
CDR3 protein: CASSSNLRNTIYF
D gene: .
V gene: TRBV7-9
clone size: .
J gene: TRBJ1-3

CDR3 DNA: TGCGCCAGCAGCCAAGGTCGGGCAGGGCGTCACTCTGGAAACACCATATATTTT
CDR3 protein: CASSQGRAGRHSGNTIYF
D gene: .
V gene: TRBV4-1
clone size: .
J gene: TRBJ1-3

CDR3 DNA: TGTGCCAGCAGTAGACAACCTAACTATGGCTACACCTTC
CDR3 protein: CASSRQPNYGYTF
D gene: .
V gene: TRBV6-5
clone size: .
J gene: TRBJ1-2

CDR3 DNA: TGTGCCAGCAGCTTAAGTCCCCACGGATATGAAGCTTTCTTT
CDR3 protein: CASSLSPHGYEAFF
D gene: .
V gene: TRBV7-3
clone size: .
J gene: TRBJ1-1

CDR3 DNA: TGCGCCAGCAGCCAAGACGCGGCAGGGGTCGATCAGCCCCAGCATTTT
CDR3 protein: CASSQDAAGVDQPQHF
D gene: .
V gene: TRBV4-1
clone size: .
J gene: TRBJ1-5

CDR3 DNA: TGTGCCAGCTCATCCTGGACTAGCGGATCCTACGAGCAGTACTTC
CDR3 protein: CASSSWTSGSYEQYF
D gene: TRBD2
V gene: TRBV18
clone size: .
J gene: TRBJ2-7

CDR3 DNA: TGTGCCAGCAGCCAAGATAGGGGACTAGCGGGAATAAATGAGCAGTTCTTC
CDR3 protein: CASSQDRGLAGINEQFF
D gene: TRBD2
V gene: TRBV4-2
clone size: .
J gene: TRBJ2-1

CDR3 DNA: TGTGCCAGCAGCGCGGACAGGGGTAGCAATCAGCCCCAGCATTTT
CDR3 protein: CASSADRGSNQPQHF
D gene: TRBD1
V gene: TRBV7-2
clone size: .
J gene: TRBJ1-5

CDR3 DNA: TGTGCCACCAGTGATTCTACTAGCGGGGGGGCCGAGTTCTTC
CDR3 protein: CATSDSTSGGAEFF
D gene: TRBD2
V gene: TRBV24-1
clone size: .
J gene: TRBJ2-1

CDR3 DNA: TGTGCCAGCAAAGTTGGTAATCAGCCCCAGCATTTT
CDR3 protein: CASKVGNQPQHF
D gene: .
V gene: TRBV6-5
clone size: .
J gene: TRBJ1-5

CDR3 DNA: TGTGCCAGCAGTTTATTTGATTTCGGCTCACCCCTCCACTTT
CDR3 protein: CASSLFDFGSPLHF
D gene: .
V gene: TRBV27
clone size: .
J gene: TRBJ1-6

CDR3 DNA: TGTGCCAGCAGTTTAAGTGGGACAGGGGGTGGCTACACCTTC
CDR3 protein: CASSLSGTGGGYTF
D gene: TRBD1
V gene: TRBV27
clone size: .
J gene: TRBJ1-2

CDR3 DNA: TGTGCCAGCTCACGCGCCGGGACAGAAGCCTACGAGCAGTACTTC
CDR3 protein: CASSRAGTEAYEQYF
D gene: TRBD1
V gene: TRBV18
clone size: .
J gene: TRBJ2-7

CDR3 DNA: TGTGCCAGTATAGGTGACTATAACTATGGCTACACCTTC
CDR3 protein: CASIGDYNYGYTF
D gene: .
V gene: TRBV19
clone size: once
J gene: TRBJ1-2

CDR3 DNA: TGCGCCAGCAGTGGGGACAGGAACACTGAAGCTTTCTTT
CDR3 protein: CASSGDRNTEAFF
D gene: TRBD1
V gene: TRBV10-1
clone size: once
J gene: TRBJ1-1

CDR3 DNA: TGTGCCAGTAGAGCTTCCCAATCGGGCACTGAAGCTTTCTTT
CDR3 protein: CASRASQSGTEAFF
D gene: .
V gene: TRBV19
clone size: .
J gene: TRBJ1-1

CDR3 DNA: TGTGCCAGCAGTAGTCTCGGGGCGAACTATGGCTACACCTTC
CDR3 protein: CASSSLGANYGYTF
D gene: .
V gene: TRBV27
clone size: .
J gene: TRBJ1-2

CDR3 DNA: TGTGCCAGCAGCCAAGTGGACAATGAGCAGTTCTTC
CDR3 protein: CASSQVDNEQFF
D gene: .
V gene: TRBV3-1/TRBV3-2
clone size: .
J gene: TRBJ2-1

CDR3 DNA: TGTGCCAGCATCCTGACAGGGTTCTCTGGAAACACCATATATTTT
CDR3 protein: CASILTGFSGNTIYF
D gene: TRBD1
V gene: TRBV7-2
clone size: .
J gene: TRBJ1-3

CDR3 DNA: TGTGCCAGTAGTACCCCGGGACGGACCACAGATACGCAGTATTTT
CDR3 protein: CASSTPGRTTDTQYF
D gene: .
V gene: TRBV19
clone size: once
J gene: TRBJ2-3